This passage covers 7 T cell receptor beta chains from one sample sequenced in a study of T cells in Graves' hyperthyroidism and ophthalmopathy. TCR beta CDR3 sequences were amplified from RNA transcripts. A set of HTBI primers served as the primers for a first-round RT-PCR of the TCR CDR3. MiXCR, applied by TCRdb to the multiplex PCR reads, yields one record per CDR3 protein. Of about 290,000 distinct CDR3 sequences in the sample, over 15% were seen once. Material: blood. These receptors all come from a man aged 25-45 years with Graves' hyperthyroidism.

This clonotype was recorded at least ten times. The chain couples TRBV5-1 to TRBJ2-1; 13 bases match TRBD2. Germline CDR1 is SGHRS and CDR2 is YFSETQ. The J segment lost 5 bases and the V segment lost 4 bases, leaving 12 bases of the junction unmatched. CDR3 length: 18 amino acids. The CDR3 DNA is TGCGCCAGCAGCGACCTACTAGCGGGAGGGCCGGTGAACAATGAGCAGTTCTTC. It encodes CASSDLLAGGPVNNEQFF.

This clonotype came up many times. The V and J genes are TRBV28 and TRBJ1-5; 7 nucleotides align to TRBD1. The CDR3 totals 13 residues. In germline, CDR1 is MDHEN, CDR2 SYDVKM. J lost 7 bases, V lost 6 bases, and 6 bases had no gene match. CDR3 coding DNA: TGTGCCAGCAGGACAGGGTTTAGGCAGCCCCAGCATTTT. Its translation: CASRTGFRQPQHF.

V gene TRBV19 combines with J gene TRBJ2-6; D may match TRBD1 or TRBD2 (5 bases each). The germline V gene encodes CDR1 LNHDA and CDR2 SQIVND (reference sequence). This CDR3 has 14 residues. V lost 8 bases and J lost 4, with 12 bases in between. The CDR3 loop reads CASRDLGGANVLTF. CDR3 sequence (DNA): TGTGCCAGTCGGGACCTGGGAGGGGCCAACGTCCTGACTTTC.

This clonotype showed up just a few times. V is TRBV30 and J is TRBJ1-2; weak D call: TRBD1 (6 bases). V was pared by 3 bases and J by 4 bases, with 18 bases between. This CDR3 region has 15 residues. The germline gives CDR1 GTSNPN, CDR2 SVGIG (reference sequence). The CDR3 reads CAWRGGFRRSYGYTF. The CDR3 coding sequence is TGTGCCTGGAGAGGGGGTTTCAGAAGGAGCTATGGCTACACCTTC.

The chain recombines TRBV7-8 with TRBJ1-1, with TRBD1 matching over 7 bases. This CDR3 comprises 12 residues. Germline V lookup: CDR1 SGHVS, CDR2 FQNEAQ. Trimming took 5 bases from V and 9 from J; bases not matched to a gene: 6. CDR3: CASSPDREKAFF. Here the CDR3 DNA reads TGTGCCAGCAGCCCAGACAGGGAAAAAGCTTTCTTT. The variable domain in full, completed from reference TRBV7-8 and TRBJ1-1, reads GAGVSQSPRYKVAKRGQDVALRCDPISGHVSLFWYQQALGQGPEFLTYFQNEAQLDKSGLPSDRFFAERPEGSVSTLKIQRTQQEDSAVYLCASSPDREKAFFGQGTRLTVV.

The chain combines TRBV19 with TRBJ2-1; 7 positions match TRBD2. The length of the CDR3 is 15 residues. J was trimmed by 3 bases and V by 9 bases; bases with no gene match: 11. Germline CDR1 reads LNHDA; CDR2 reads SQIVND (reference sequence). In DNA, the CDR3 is TGTGCCAGCCTAGTGGGGGGGGATGACTACAATGAGCAGTTCTTC. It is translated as CASLVGGDDYNEQFF.

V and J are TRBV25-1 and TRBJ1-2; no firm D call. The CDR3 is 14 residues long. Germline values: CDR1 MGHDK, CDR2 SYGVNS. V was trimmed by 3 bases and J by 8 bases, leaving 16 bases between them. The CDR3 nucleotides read TGTGCCAGCAGTGACCCCTTAAAGCCACGCGGCTACACCTTC. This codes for CASSDPLKPRGYTF.